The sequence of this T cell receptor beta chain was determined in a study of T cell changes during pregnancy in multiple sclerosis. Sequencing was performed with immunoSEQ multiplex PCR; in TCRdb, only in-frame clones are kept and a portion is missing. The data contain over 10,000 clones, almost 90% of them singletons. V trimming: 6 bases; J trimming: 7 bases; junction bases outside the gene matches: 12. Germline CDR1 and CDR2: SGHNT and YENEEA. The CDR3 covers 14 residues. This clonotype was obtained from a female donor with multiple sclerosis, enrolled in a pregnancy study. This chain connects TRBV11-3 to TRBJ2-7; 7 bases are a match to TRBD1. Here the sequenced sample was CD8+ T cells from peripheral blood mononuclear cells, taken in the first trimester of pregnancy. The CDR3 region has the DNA TGTGCCAGCAGTGCGAGGGGGCAGGCGTGGGAGCAGTACTTC. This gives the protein CASSARGQAWEQYF.